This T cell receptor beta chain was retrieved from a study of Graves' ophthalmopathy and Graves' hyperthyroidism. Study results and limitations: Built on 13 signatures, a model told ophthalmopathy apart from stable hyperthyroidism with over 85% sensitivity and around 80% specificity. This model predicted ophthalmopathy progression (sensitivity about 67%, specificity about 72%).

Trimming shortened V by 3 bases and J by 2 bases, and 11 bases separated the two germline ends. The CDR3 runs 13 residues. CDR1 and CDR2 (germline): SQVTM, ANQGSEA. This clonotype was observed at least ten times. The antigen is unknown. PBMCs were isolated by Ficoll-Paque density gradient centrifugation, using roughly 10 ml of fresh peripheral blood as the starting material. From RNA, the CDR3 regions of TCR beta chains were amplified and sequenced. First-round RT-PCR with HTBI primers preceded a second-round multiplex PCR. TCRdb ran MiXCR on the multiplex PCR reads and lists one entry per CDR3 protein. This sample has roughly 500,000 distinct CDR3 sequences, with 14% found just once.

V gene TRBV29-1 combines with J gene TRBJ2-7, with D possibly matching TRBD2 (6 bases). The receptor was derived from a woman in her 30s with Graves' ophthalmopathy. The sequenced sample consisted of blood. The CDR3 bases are TGCAGCGTTGATGGGGGGATTCCCTACGAGCAGTACTTC. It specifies CSVDGGIPYEQYF.